A selection of T cell receptor beta chains follows, all from one sample in a study of response to subunit inactivated influenza vaccine. MiXCR was run by TCRdb on the RT-PCR reads, yielding one entry per CDR3 protein. The repertoire holds 500,000 to 700,000 distinct CDR3 sequences, under 30% seen once, with under 3.5% in the top ten. The same sample was also used in a study of T cells expressing NK-cell markers.

The specimen comprised CD4+ T cells sorted from PBMCs, sampled roughly 12 days after vaccination. The receptors were gathered from a man aged 45 to 65 who received an inactivated influenza vaccine. Each CDR3 is given without its conserved first and last residue. Each record gives: CDR3 protein, V gene, J gene.

cdr3_aa: ATSENRGPISGANVLT; v_call: TRBV24-1; j_call: TRBJ2-6
cdr3_aa: SAGGSNVNEQF; v_call: TRBV20-1; j_call: TRBJ2-1
cdr3_aa: ASSVGSEKKF; v_call: TRBV7-8; j_call: TRBJ2-1
cdr3_aa: ASSLGPAGGYNEQF; v_call: TRBV11-2; j_call: TRBJ2-1
cdr3_aa: ASSPNGNNYGYT; v_call: TRBV27; j_call: TRBJ1-2
cdr3_aa: ASRIAPGLALDTQY; v_call: TRBV7-2; j_call: TRBJ2-3
cdr3_aa: ASSFTHGQGTGYT; v_call: TRBV5-1; j_call: TRBJ1-2
cdr3_aa: ASSPKPGEGYGYT; v_call: TRBV5-5; j_call: TRBJ1-2
cdr3_aa: ASSPGGANEQF; v_call: TRBV18; j_call: TRBJ2-1
cdr3_aa: ASSLPEKTEAF; v_call: TRBV28; j_call: TRBJ1-1
cdr3_aa: ASSEYVAGGPENEQF; v_call: TRBV25-1; j_call: TRBJ2-1
cdr3_aa: ASRFTGTGELF; v_call: TRBV6-2/TRBV6-3; j_call: TRBJ2-2
cdr3_aa: SLRSGGVRETQY; v_call: TRBV29-1; j_call: TRBJ2-5
cdr3_aa: ASSPYFDRGNQPQH; v_call: TRBV5-6; j_call: TRBJ1-5
cdr3_aa: SASLTGDQPQH; v_call: TRBV20-1; j_call: TRBJ1-5
cdr3_aa: ASSVGQLLHPEETQY; v_call: TRBV9; j_call: TRBJ2-5
cdr3_aa: ASSRAAITRTQETQY; v_call: TRBV11-2; j_call: TRBJ2-5
cdr3_aa: ATSRGGRGTPEAF; v_call: TRBV15; j_call: TRBJ1-1
cdr3_aa: ASSLLERSEQF; v_call: TRBV5-1; j_call: TRBJ2-1
cdr3_aa: ASSPDWTGTDTQY; v_call: TRBV2; j_call: TRBJ2-3
cdr3_aa: ASSHSSSGSRNEQF; v_call: TRBV3-1; j_call: TRBJ2-1
cdr3_aa: ASSQRRDNYGYT; v_call: TRBV7-9; j_call: TRBJ1-2
cdr3_aa: ATSRTGSYEQY; v_call: TRBV24-1; j_call: TRBJ2-7
cdr3_aa: ASSPLAFTEAF; v_call: TRBV7-8; j_call: TRBJ1-1
cdr3_aa: ASSPRLAGANNEQF; v_call: TRBV7-9; j_call: TRBJ2-1
cdr3_aa: ASSYQPGLADN; v_call: TRBV6-2/TRBV6-3; j_call: TRBJ2-1
cdr3_aa: ASSPKGAAGNTIY; v_call: TRBV12-3/TRBV12-4; j_call: TRBJ1-3
cdr3_aa: ASSYGTSGRNEQF; v_call: TRBV7-6; j_call: TRBJ2-1
cdr3_aa: ASRMLAEKTGELF; v_call: TRBV7-6; j_call: TRBJ2-2